The 20 T cell receptor beta chains below were found in one sample sequenced in a study of blood T cell repertoires in COVID-19. Sequenced by immunoSEQ multiplex PCR; TCRdb stores in-frame clones only, minus some. The sample records approximately 300,000 clones, about 86% being singletons. The sequencing sample was made of peripheral blood. The receptor source for this set is a woman in her fifties or sixties with acute or convalescent COVID-19.

This chain links TRBV10-2 with TRBJ2-5; 9 bases are shared with TRBD1. Germline V gene sequence: CDR1 WSHSY, CDR2 SAAADI. This CDR3 region has 13 residues. V was pared by 6 bases and J by 4 bases, with 3 bases of the junction left unmatched. The CDR3 is CASSTGGRETQYF. The CDR3 coding sequence is TGCGCCAGCAGCACAGGGGGCCGAGAGACCCAGTACTTC.

This clone was counted a single time. This chain uses TRBV4-3 with TRBJ2-7; tentatively, D is TRBD1 (6 bases). The CDR3 sequence is 15 residues long. The germline V and J ends were trimmed by 0 bases and 8 bases, with 17 bases remaining between them. Germline CDR1 and CDR2: LGHNA and YSLEER. In DNA form, the CDR3 reads TGCGCCAGCAGCCAAGATGGCGTGAGGGGGACACAGCAGTACTTC. Residues: CASSQDGVRGTQQYF.

The chain carries TRBV10-1 and TRBJ2-2; 11 nucleotides line up with TRBD1. V shed 6 bases and J 4 bases; nucleotides not matched to a gene: 10. Germline loops: CDR1 WNHNN, CDR2 SYGVQD (reference sequence). The CDR3 totals 17 residues. The CDR3 DNA reads TGCGCCAGCAGCTCGGACAGGGGGCCGTTGGGCACCGGGGAGCTGTTTTTT. Translating it yields CASSSDRGPLGTGELFF.

The rearrangement uses TRBV6-1 and TRBJ2-7, with 8 bases identical to TRBD1. The CDR3 extends over 16 amino acids. CDR1 MNHNS and CDR2 SASEGT come from the germline V gene. Trimming cost V 3 bases and J 2 bases; bases outside gene matches: 9. For the CDR3, the DNA is TGTGCCAGCAGTGACCAGGGGACAGGTAATCCCTACGAGCAGTACGTC. Protein: CASSDQGTGNPYEQYV.

The chain couples TRBV4-2 to TRBJ2-7; 7 bases agree with TRBD2. Trimming at V came to 0 bases and at J to 3 bases, leaving 14 bases not matched to a gene. Germline V gene lookup returns CDR1 LGHNA and CDR2 YNFKEQ. This CDR3 is 18 amino acids long. Here the CDR3 DNA reads TGTGCCAGCAGCCAAGAACTAGCTCGACTAGCTTCGCGCTACGAGCAGTACTTC. Its protein is CASSQELARLASRYEQYF.

CDR3 in DNA: TGTGCCAGTAGTCCGAGACAGGGGGAAAACATTCAGTACTTC. Translated, it gives CASSPRQGENIQYF. The J gene is TRBJ2-4, the V gene TRBV19; 9 bases are a match to TRBD1. Germline trimming cut 5 bases from V and 5 bases from J; bases unmatched to any gene: 4. CDR3 length: 14 amino acids. Germline CDR1 is LNHDA and CDR2 is SQIVND (reference sequence).

The J gene is TRBJ2-4, the V gene TRBV24-1; TRBD1 matches at 9 bases. This CDR3 is 17 amino acids long. Trimming cost V 1 base and J 5 bases; bases outside gene matches: 8. Germline V gives CDR1 KGHDR, CDR2 SFDVKD. In DNA, the CDR3 is TGTGCCACCAGTGATTTTGACAGGGGGGCGCGTGAAAACATTCAGTACTTC. Residues: CATSDFDRGARENIQYF.

V is TRBV5-1 and J is TRBJ2-4; 14 bases fit TRBD2. V was pared by 4 bases and J by 0 bases, with 12 bases of the junction left unmatched. This CDR3 has 20 amino acids. From germline, CDR1 is SGHRS and CDR2 YFSETQ. CDR3 in DNA: TGCGCCAGCAGCACGGGACTAGCGGGAGTTCTTGATTCAGCCAAAAACATTCAGTACTTC. Its protein is CASSTGLAGVLDSAKNIQYF.

J is TRBJ1-3 and V is TRBV2; TRBD1 aligns across 8 bases. Germline V gene data show CDR1 as SNHLY and CDR2 as FYNNEI. The CDR3 consists of 15 residues. The V gene end was trimmed by 3 bases and the J gene end by 4 bases; junction bases not matched to a gene: 5. CDR3 coding DNA: TGTGCCAGCAGTGATCAGGGGGCTAGGGGAAACACCATATATTTT. Translation: CASSDQGARGNTIYF.

V gene TRBV5-1 combines with J gene TRBJ2-5; 9 bases are a match to TRBD2. Germline CDR1 is SGHRS and CDR2 is YFSETQ. J was trimmed by 2 bases and V by 0 bases; bases with no gene match: 2. The CDR3 has 15 residues. The CDR3 nucleotides read TGCGCCAGCAGCTTGGTTCTAGCGGGGCAAGAGACCCAGTACTTC. This codes for CASSLVLAGQETQYF. The full variable domain, its missing parts supplied by reference TRBV5-1 and TRBJ2-5, is KAGVTQTPRYLIKTRGQQVTLSCSPISGHRSVSWYQQTPGQGLQFLFEYFSETQRNKGNFPGRFSGRQFSNSRSEMNVSTLELGDSALYLCASSLVLAGQETQYFGPGTRLLVL.

This chain uses TRBV5-6 with TRBJ1-1; 8 positions agree with TRBD1. Trimming cost V 4 bases and J 3 bases; bases outside gene matches: 11. Per germline, CDR1 SGHDT and CDR2 YYEEEE. The CDR3 loop spans 16 amino acids. This CDR3 is CASSALRTGGDTEAFF. In DNA, the CDR3 is TGTGCCAGCAGCGCCCTTAGAACAGGGGGGGACACTGAAGCTTTCTTT. The variable domain in full, completed from reference TRBV5-6 and TRBJ1-1, reads DAGVTQSPTHLIKTRGQQVTLRCSPKSGHDTVSWYQQALGQGPQFIFQYYEEEERQRGNFPDRFSGHQFPNYSSELNVNALLLGDSALYLCASSALRTGGDTEAFFGQGTRLTVV.

The chain uses TRBV6-2 or TRBV6-3 and TRBJ2-3, with D perhaps matching TRBD2 (6 bases). The germline gives CDR1 MNHEY, CDR2 SVGEGT. V was trimmed by 5 bases and J by 2 bases, leaving 11 bases between them. The CDR3 consists of 14 residues. CDR3: CASSKGLYTDTQYF. The CDR3 region has the DNA TGTGCCAGCAGTAAGGGACTTTACACAGATACGCAGTATTTT.

This CDR3 reads CASSPDTGGWQYF. The DNA for the CDR3 is TGTGCCAGCAGCCCCGATACTGGGGGGTGGCAGTACTTC. The chain couples TRBV5-5 to TRBJ2-7, with D maybe TRBD2 (6 bases). Germline V CDR1 and CDR2: SGHKS, YYEKEE (reference sequence). CDR3 length: 13 amino acids. V gave up 4 bases and J gave up 9 bases, with 17 bases separating them.

This clone was found a few times. The V and J genes are TRBV10-1 and TRBJ2-1, with 9 bases matching TRBD2. This CDR3 has 16 amino acids. J gave up 4 bases and V 3 bases, and 7 bases lay outside the gene matches. In germline, CDR1 is WNHNN, CDR2 SYGVQD (reference sequence). The CDR3 reads CASSDWGAGGYNEQFF. CDR3 nucleotide sequence: TGCGCCAGCAGTGATTGGGGAGCGGGGGGATACAATGAGCAGTTCTTC.

J is TRBJ1-1 and V is TRBV5-8, with TRBD1 as a possible D gene (5 bases). V dropped 2 bases and J dropped 0 bases, with 11 bases sitting between them. The CDR3 is made up of 15 amino acids. Germline loops: CDR1 SGHTS, CDR2 YDEGEE. This chain's CDR3 is CASSFQGLMNTEAFF. CDR3 in DNA: TGTGCCAGCAGCTTCCAGGGTTTAATGAACACTGAAGCTTTCTTT.

With respect to this clone: Other DNA sequences in this sample translate to the same CDR3. The V call is TRBV5-4, the J call TRBJ2-5, with 12 positions matching TRBD2. This CDR3 is 15 amino acids long. With 4 bases clipped from V and 5 bases from J, the junction kept 6 bases outside the gene matches. CDR1 is SGHNT, CDR2 YYREEE, per germline (reference sequence). The CDR3 bases are TGTGCCAGCAGCGCGCGACTAGCGGGAGAGGAGACCCAGTACTTC. Its translation: CASSARLAGEETQYF. Filled out from reference TRBV5-4 and TRBJ2-5, the complete variable domain reads ETGVTQSPTHLIKTRGQQVTLRCSSQSGHNTVSWYQQALGQGPQFIFQYYREEENGRGNFPPRFSGLQFPNYSSELNVNALELDDSALYLCASSARLAGEETQYFGPGTRLLVL.

The chain carries TRBV5-1 and TRBJ1-3, with D possibly being TRBD1 (6 bases). Germline CDR1 is SGHRS and CDR2 is YFSETQ. The CDR3 spans 15 residues. Trimming removed 0 bases from V and 0 bases from J, with 7 bases in between. This CDR3 is CASSLGDNSGNTIYF. CDR3 nucleotide sequence: TGCGCCAGCAGCTTGGGGGACAACTCTGGAAACACCATATATTTT.

This chain connects TRBV5-1 to TRBJ1-2; 11 nucleotides line up with TRBD1. In germline, CDR1 is SGHRS, CDR2 YFSETQ. The CDR3 totals 16 residues. With 0 bases clipped from V and 4 bases from J, the junction kept 5 bases outside the gene matches. The CDR3 here is CASSLGTGGALYGYTF. For the CDR3, the DNA is TGCGCCAGCAGCTTGGGGACAGGGGGCGCCCTCTATGGCTACACCTTC.

The chain employs TRBV30 and TRBJ1-2; TRBD1 is a possible D gene (6 bases). CDR1 and CDR2 (germline): GTSNPN, SVGIG (reference sequence). Between the trimmed V and J ends, which lost 3 bases and 2 bases, there was a span of 13 bases. The CDR3 sequence is 14 residues long. The CDR3 sequence is CAWSRDTANYGYTF. For the CDR3, the DNA is TGTGCCTGGAGCCGGGACACAGCAAACTATGGCTACACCTTC. Full variable domain (rest looked up from reference TRBV30 and TRBJ1-2): SQTIHQWPATLVQPVGSPLSLECTVEGTSNPNLYWYRQAAGRGLQLLFYSVGIGQISSEVPQNLSASRPQDRQFILSSKKLLLSDSGFYLCAWSRDTANYGYTFGSGTRLTVV.

The V gene is TRBV4-2, the J gene TRBJ1-2; 9 bases agree with TRBD1. The V segment lost 2 bases and the J segment 3 bases; nucleotides outside the gene matches: 4. Germline V CDR1 and CDR2: LGHNA, YNFKEQ. The CDR3 runs to 15 residues. The CDR3 sequence is CASSQLTGGDYGYTF. In DNA form, the CDR3 reads TGTGCCAGCAGCCAACTGACAGGGGGTGACTATGGCTACACCTTC.